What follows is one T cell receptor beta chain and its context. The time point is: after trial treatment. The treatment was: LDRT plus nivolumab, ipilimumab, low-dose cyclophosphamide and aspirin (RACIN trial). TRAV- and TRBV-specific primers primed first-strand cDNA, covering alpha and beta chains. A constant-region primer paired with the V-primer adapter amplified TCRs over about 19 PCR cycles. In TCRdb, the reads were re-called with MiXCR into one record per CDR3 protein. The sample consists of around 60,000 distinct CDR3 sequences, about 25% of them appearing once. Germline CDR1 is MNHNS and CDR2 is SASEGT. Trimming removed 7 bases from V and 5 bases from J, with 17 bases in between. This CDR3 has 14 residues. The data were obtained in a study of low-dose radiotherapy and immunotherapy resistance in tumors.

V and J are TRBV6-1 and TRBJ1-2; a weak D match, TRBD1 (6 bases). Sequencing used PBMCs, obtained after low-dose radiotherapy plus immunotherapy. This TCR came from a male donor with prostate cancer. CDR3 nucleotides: TGTGCCAGCATGGGCAGGGAGAGGGGGTATGGCTACACCTTC. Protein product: CASMGRERGYGYTF.